This T cell receptor (beta chain) was profiled in a study of cytomegalovirus exposure and HLA in healthy donors. PCR employed 60 Vbeta and 13 Jbeta primers. TCRdb's copy holds only in-frame clones and misses some; the assay was immunoSEQ multiplex PCR. The sample lists 150,000 to 200,000 clones, approximately 76% occurring once. The CDR3 spans 15 residues. Germline lookup yields CDR1 MGHRA and CDR2 YSYEKL. V gave up 4 bases and J gave up 2 bases; unmatched junction bases: 5. Sequenced material: PBMCs. The chain is built from TRBV4-1 and TRBJ1-1, with TRBD1 matching 9 bases. The clonotype was recovered from a man between 60 and 75 years old in good health and CMV-seronegative. The CDR3 reads CASSRGQGLNTEAFF. In DNA form, the CDR3 reads TGCGCCAGCAGCCGGGGACAGGGACTAAACACTGAAGCTTTCTTT.